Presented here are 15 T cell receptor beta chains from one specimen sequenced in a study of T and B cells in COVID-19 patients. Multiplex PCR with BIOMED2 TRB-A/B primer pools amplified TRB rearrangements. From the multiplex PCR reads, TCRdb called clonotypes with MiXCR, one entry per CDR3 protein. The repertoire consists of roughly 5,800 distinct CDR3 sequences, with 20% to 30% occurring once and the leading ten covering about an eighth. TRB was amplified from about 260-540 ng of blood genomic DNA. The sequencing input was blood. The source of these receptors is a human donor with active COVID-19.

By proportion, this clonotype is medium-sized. CDR3 bases: TGTGCCAGCTCACTCCCACTAGCGGAAACAAAAAATGAGCAGTTCTTC. Its protein product is CASSLPLAETKNEQFF. V and J are TRBV18 and TRBJ2-1; 8 positions match TRBD2. The V gene end was trimmed by 4 bases and the J gene end by 7 bases; junction bases not matched to a gene: 12. Looked up from germline, CDR1 is KGHSH and CDR2 is LQKENI. This CDR3 has 16 residues.

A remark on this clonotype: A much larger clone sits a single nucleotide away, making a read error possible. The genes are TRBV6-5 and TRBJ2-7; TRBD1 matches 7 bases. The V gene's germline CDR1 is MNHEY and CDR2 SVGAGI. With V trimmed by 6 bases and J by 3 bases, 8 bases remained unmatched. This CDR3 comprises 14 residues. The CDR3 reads CASRGQTGYYEQYF. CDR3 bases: TGTGCCAGCAGGGGACAGACAGGATACTACGAGCAGTACTTC.

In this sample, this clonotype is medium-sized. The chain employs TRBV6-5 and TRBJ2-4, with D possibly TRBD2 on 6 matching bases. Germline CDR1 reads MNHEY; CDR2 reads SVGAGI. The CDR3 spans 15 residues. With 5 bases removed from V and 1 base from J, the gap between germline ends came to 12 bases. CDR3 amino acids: CASSTRGRAKNIQYF. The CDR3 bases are TGTGCCAGCAGTACCCGGGGGAGGGCCAAAAACATTCAGTACTTC.

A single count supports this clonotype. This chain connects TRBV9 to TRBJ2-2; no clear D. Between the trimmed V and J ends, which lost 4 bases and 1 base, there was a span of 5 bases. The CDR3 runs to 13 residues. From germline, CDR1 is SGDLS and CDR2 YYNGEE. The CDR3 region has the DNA TGTGCCAGCAGCCAGCAGAACACCGGGGAGCTGTTTTTT. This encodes CASSQQNTGELFF.

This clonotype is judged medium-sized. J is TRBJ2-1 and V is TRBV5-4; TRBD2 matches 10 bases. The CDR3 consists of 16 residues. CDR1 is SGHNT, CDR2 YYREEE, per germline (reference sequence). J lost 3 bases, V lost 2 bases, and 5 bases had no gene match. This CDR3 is CASSLMSGRVYNEQFF. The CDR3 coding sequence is TGTGCCAGCAGCTTAATGAGCGGGAGGGTCTACAATGAGCAGTTCTTC.

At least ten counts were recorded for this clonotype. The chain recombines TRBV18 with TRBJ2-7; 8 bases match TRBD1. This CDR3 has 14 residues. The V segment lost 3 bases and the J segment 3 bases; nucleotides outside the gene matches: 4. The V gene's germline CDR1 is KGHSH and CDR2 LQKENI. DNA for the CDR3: TGTGCCAGCTCACCGGGGACAGGAGACTACGAGCAGTACTTC. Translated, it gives CASSPGTGDYEQYF.

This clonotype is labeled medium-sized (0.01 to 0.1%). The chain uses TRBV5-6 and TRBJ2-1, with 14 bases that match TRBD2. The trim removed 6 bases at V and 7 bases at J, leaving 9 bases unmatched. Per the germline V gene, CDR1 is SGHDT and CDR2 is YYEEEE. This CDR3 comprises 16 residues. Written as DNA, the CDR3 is TGTGCCAGCACCTCCCTCAGACTAGCGGGAGGGAATGAGCAGTTCTTC. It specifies CASTSLRLAGGNEQFF.

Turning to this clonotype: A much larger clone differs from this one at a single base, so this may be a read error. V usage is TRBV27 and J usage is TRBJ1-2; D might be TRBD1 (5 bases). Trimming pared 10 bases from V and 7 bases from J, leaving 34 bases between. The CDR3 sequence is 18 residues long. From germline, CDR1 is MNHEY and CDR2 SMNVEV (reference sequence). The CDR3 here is CATRRGSGRWLSHGGYTF. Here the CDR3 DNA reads TGTGCCACACGACGGGGGTCGGGCAGGTGGCTGTCCCATGGTGGCTACACCTTC.

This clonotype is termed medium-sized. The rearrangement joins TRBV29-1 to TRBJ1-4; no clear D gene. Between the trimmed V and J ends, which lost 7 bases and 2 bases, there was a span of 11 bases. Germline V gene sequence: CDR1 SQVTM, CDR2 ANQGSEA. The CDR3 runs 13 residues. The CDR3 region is CSASLGTNEKLFF. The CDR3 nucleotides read TGCAGCGCCTCCCTGGGGACTAATGAAAAACTGTTTTTT.

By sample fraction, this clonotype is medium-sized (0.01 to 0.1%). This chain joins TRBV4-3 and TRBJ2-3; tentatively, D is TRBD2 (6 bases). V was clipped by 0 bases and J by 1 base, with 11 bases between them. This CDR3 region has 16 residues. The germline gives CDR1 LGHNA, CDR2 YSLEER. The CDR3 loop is CASSQELAGRTDTQYF. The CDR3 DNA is TGCGCCAGCAGCCAAGAACTAGCAGGACGCACAGATACGCAGTATTTT.

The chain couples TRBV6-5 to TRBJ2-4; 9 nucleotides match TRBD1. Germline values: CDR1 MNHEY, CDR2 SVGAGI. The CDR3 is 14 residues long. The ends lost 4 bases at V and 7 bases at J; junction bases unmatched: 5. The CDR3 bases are TGTGCCAGCAGTTGGGACAGGGTTGGCAACATTCAGTACTTC. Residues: CASSWDRVGNIQYF.

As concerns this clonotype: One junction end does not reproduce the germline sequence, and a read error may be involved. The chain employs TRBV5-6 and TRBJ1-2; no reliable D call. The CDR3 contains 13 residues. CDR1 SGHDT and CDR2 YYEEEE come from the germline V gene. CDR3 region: CASSLGGNYGYSF. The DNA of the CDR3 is TGTGCCAGCAGCTTGGGAGGGAACTATGGATACTCCTTC.

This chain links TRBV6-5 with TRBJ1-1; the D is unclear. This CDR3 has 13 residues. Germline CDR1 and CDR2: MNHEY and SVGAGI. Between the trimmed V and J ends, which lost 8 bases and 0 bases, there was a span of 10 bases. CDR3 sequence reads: CASHVGMNTEAFF. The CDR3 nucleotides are TGTGCCAGCCATGTAGGGATGAACACTGAAGCTTTCTTT.

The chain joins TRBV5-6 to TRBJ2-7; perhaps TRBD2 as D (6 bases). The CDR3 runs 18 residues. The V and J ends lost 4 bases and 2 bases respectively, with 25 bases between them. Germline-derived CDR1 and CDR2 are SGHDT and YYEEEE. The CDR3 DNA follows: TGTGCCAGCAGCCTTTCGGAGGGGTCTCTCGCGGGGACCTACGAGCAGTACTTC. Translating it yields CASSLSEGSLAGTYEQYF. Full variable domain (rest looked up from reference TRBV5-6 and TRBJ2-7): DAGVTQSPTHLIKTRGQQVTLRCSPKSGHDTVSWYQQALGQGPQFIFQYYEEEERQRGNFPDRFSGHQFPNYSSELNVNALLLGDSALYLCASSLSEGSLAGTYEQYFGPGTRLTVT.

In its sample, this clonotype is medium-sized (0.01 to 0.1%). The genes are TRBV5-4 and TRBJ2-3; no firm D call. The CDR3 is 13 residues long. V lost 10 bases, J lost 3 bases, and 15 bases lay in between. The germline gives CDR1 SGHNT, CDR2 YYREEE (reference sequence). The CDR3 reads CAFLTGLTDTQYF. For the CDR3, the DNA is TGTGCCTTCCTTACTGGGTTGACAGATACGCAGTATTTT.